This T cell receptor beta chain was captured by sequencing in a study of OX40 agonist ivuxolimab in advanced cancers. As for the study in general: Each dose-escalation patient presented with hepatocellular carcinoma, melanoma, renal cell or head and neck cancer.

This CDR3 region has 11 residues. Anyone with autoimmune disease history or systemic immunosuppression was excluded. The study's findings and limits: Expansion of clones was among the lowest in partial responders at 0.1-3.0 mg/kg.

Clones were read by immunoSEQ multiplex PCR, and TCRdb kept only the in-frame ones, dropping some. This table has about 100,000 clones, 90% appearing once. To note about this clone: Its target is not known.

This TCR derives from an adult with an advanced solid tumor such as melanoma, head and neck, liver or kidney cancer. The specimen comprised CD4+ or CD8+ T cells sorted from blood, sampled in a trial of the OX40 agonist ivuxolimab. The chain couples TRBV1 to TRBJ2-3. TRBV1 is classified as a pseudogene. Here the CDR3 reads CTSSQDDTQYF. The CDR3, as DNA: TGCACCAGCAGCCAAGACGATACGCAGTATTTT.